What follows describes a single TCR beta chain. The data stem from a study of cytomegalovirus exposure and HLA in healthy donors. In the PCR, 60 Vbeta and 13 Jbeta primers were used. Profiling relied on immunoSEQ multiplex PCR, and the TCRdb table lists in-frame clones only, not all of them. The sample carries approximately 190,000 clones, 75% to 85% recorded once. The sequence derives from a woman younger than 45 in good health and CMV-seropositive. The sample was PBMCs.

The CDR3 reads CASSQDRSGSATQYF. The CDR3 region has the DNA TGCGCCAGCAGCCAAGATCGAAGCGGGAGCGCGACCCAGTACTTC. The rearrangement joins TRBV4-1 to TRBJ2-5, with TRBD2 matching over 8 bases. Germline V gives CDR1 MGHRA, CDR2 YSYEKL. The CDR3 is 15 residues long. The junction had 7 bases not matched to a gene; V was cut back by 0 bases and J by 7 bases.